A selection of T cell receptor beta chains follows, all from one sample in a study of blood T cell repertoires in COVID-19. Sequencing used immunoSEQ multiplex PCR; TCRdb keeps in-frame clones, though not all of them. The repertoire holds about 100,000 clones, with more than 65% as singletons. Material: peripheral blood. Receptors were obtained from a woman in her seventies with acute or convalescent COVID-19. CDR3s include the opening cysteine and the closing phenylalanine or tryptophan. A D gene is named only where the DNA matches it firmly. Rows give clone size only sometimes, using once, few, many, or a class for an expanded clone.

TRBV7-2	-	TRBJ2-3	TRBD2	TGTGCCAGCAGCTTAAGATGGGCGGGGGGCACAGATACGCAGTATTTT	CASSLRWAGGTDTQYF
TRBV19	-	TRBJ2-5	TRBD1	TGTGCCAGTAGTATTGGACAGGGGGCCGAGACCCAGTACTTC	CASSIGQGAETQYF
TRBV6-6	-	TRBJ2-5	-	TGTGCCAGCAGCCGTAACGGGAGAGACCAAGAGACCCAGTACTTC	CASSRNGRDQETQYF
TRBV19	-	TRBJ2-3	-	TGTGCCAGTAGTATTACCGGTGGGGAAGGGGCAGATACGCAGTATTTT	CASSITGGEGADTQYF
TRBV19	-	TRBJ2-3	TRBD2	TGTGCCAGTAGTTTACAACTAGGCGGGGGAGGGGTGGCAGATACGCAGTATTTT	CASSLQLGGGGVADTQYF
TRBV12-5	once	TRBJ2-2	TRBD1	TGTGCTAGTGACCCGACAGGGACGGCCGGGGAGCTGTTTTTT	CASDPTGTAGELFF
TRBV7-8	-	TRBJ1-1	-	TGTGCCAGCAGCCAACAGGGGAACACTGAAGCTTTCTTT	CASSQQGNTEAFF
TRBV6-5	once	TRBJ1-2	TRBD1	TGTGCCAGCAGCGGACAGGGGAACAATGGCTACACCTTC	CASSGQGNNGYTF
TRBV11-3	-	TRBJ2-3	-	TGTGCCAGCAGCTTGGCAGGGAACACAGATACGCAGTATTTT	CASSLAGNTDTQYF
TRBV19	-	TRBJ1-2	TRBD1	TGTGCCAGTACCGGACAGGGGTTACATGGCTACACCTTC	CASTGQGLHGYTF
TRBV3-1/TRBV3-2	-	TRBJ1-4	-	TGTGCCAGCAGCCCTAGGCGCGTCCGAAGTAATGAAAAACTGTTTTTT	CASSPRRVRSNEKLFF
TRBV24-1	-	TRBJ1-1	TRBD1	TGTGCCACCAGTGATGCCCGACAGGGGGAAGAATCTGAAGCTTTCTTT	CATSDARQGEESEAFF
TRBV20-1	-	TRBJ1-1	-	TGCAGTGCTAGAGCTGCGGGTTTGGCTTTCTTT	CSARAAGLAFF
TRBV11-2	-	TRBJ1-1	-	TGTGCCAGCAGCTTAGATCGGGACACTGAAGCTTTCTTT	CASSLDRDTEAFF
TRBV7-7	-	TRBJ2-3	TRBD1	TGTGCCAGCAGCTTAGGGACCAGGGGGCGGACAGATACGCAGTATTTT	CASSLGTRGRTDTQYF
TRBV4-1	-	TRBJ2-2	TRBD1	TGCGCCAGCAGCCGGGGACAGGGGACCACCGGGGAGCTGTTTTTT	CASSRGQGTTGELFF
TRBV2	-	TRBJ2-2	TRBD2	TGTGCCAGCAGTGGGCGGACTAGTCTGAACACCGGGGAGCTGTTTTTT	CASSGRTSLNTGELFF
TRBV5-1	few	TRBJ1-2	TRBD1	TGCGCCAGCAGCTCCTACAGGGGCCTCGACTATGGCTACACCTTC	CASSSYRGLDYGYTF
TRBV29-1	-	TRBJ2-1	TRBD2	TGCAGCGTTGGAAGCGGGGGGCACCACAATGAGCAGTTCTTC	CSVGSGGHHNEQFF
TRBV5-1	-	TRBJ1-3	-	TGCGCCAGCAGCTTGGAGGACAGTTTCTCTGGAAACACCATATATTTT	CASSLEDSFSGNTIYF
TRBV5-1	few	TRBJ2-2	-	TGCGCCAGCAGCTTGGGACTTCTTGACACCGGGGAGCTGTTTTTT	CASSLGLLDTGELFF
TRBV9	-	TRBJ1-4	TRBD1	TGTGCCAGCAGCGTAGGCTATATCGAGGGGGCAGATGAAAAACTGTTTTTT	CASSVGYIEGADEKLFF
TRBV4-2	few	TRBJ2-3	-	TGTGCCAGCAGCCACGCTACTCTAGCAGAAGATACGCAGTATTTT	CASSHATLAEDTQYF
TRBV27	-	TRBJ1-1	-	TGTGCCAGCAGTTCCCCTAATGGCAGGGGAGCTTTCTTT	CASSSPNGRGAFF
TRBV27	-	TRBJ1-1	TRBD1	TGTGCCAGCATGACCGGGACAGGGAGCACTGAAGCTTTCTTT	CASMTGTGSTEAFF
TRBV28	once	TRBJ2-5	-	TGTGCCAGCAGTTTGGGGCAGTTCCAAGAGACCCAGTACTTC	CASSLGQFQETQYF
TRBV12-3/TRBV12-4	few	TRBJ1-1	-	TGTGCCAGCAGTTTAAAGGGAGCTGAAGCTTTCTTT	CASSLKGAEAFF
TRBV27	few	TRBJ1-3	-	TGTGCCAGCAGCCCGACTCAAGGCTCTGGAAACACCATATATTTT	CASSPTQGSGNTIYF
TRBV5-1	-	TRBJ1-5	TRBD1	TGCGCCAGCAGCTTGCCCCGACAACCTGGACAGGGAGTAAATCAGCCCCAGCATTTT	CASSLPRQPGQGVNQPQHF
TRBV29-1	once	TRBJ1-1	-	TGCAGCGTACAAGAGAACACTGAAGCTTTCTTT	CSVQENTEAFF
TRBV4-1	few	TRBJ2-2	-	TGCGCCAGCAGCCAAGATCGAGGCGGCGGCGTTCCGGGCGGGGAGCTGTTTTTT	CASSQDRGGGVPGGELFF
TRBV12-3/TRBV12-4	-	TRBJ2-7	-	TGTGCCAGCAGTTCTCATCCTACCTACGAGCAGTACTTC	CASSSHPTYEQYF
TRBV2	-	TRBJ1-5	-	TGTGCCAGCAGCGACTCGAAAGTAGTCACTCAGCCCCAGCATTTT	CASSDSKVVTQPQHF
TRBV18	-	TRBJ2-3	TRBD2	TGTGCCAGCTCAACTAGCGGTGTCACAGATACGCAGTATTTT	CASSTSGVTDTQYF
TRBV27	once	TRBJ2-7	TRBD1	TGTGCCAGCAGTAGGGGGCGCGAGCAGTACTTC	CASSRGREQYF
TRBV7-2	-	TRBJ2-5	-	TGTGCCAGCAGCTTAGGGCGGGGTCGGGGGGAGACCCAGTACTTC	CASSLGRGRGETQYF
TRBV30	-	TRBJ1-6	-	TGTGCCTGTCGGAGCTCCTATAATTCACCCCTCCACTTT	CACRSSYNSPLHF